A single TCR beta chain is shown here with its context. This clonotype was counted a few times. Its antigen is unknown. No quality values exist for individual bases; no much larger clone is one base distant. All donors were healthy Caucasians. The twin cohort comprised three pairs of female monozygotic twins, all aged roughly 18 to 30 years. RNA for TCR libraries was isolated from peripheral blood mononuclear cells. The CDR3 has 17 amino acids, counting the end cysteine and phenylalanine. CDR3 DNA only is kept here, 51 bases in frame from base 1. V is trimmed back by 4 bases and J by 4 bases, and the junction contains 10 bases that no gene match accounts for. From a lookup of the germline V gene, CDR1 and CDR2 are SGHTA and FQGNSA. Preparation of the library involved 5' RACE. Sequenced using an Illumina HiSeq 2000. Template switching added a universal primer binding site, and the final cDNA carried a unique molecular identifier that allowed TCR cDNA molecules to be counted accurately. Specific primers in the conserved constant-segment region were used to synthesize first-strand cDNA for the TCR alpha and beta chains. To control for contamination, every cDNA library was double barcoded, receiving both a SMART-Mk sample barcode and Illumina barcodes. TruSeq adapter sequences and Illumina sample barcodes were added in two successive PCR steps. Sequencing of the TCR alpha and beta cDNA libraries was done on the Illumina HiSeq platform using custom primers. As for the authors' bioinformatics: Unique molecular identifiers were extracted from raw reads with MiGEC, and CDR3 positions were determined with MiXCR. Recombination models were inferred per individual with the repgenHMM and IGoR tools using an EM algorithm. The analysis of shared clonotypes was done with the tcR package in R, with sharing normalized by the product of cloneset sizes. To study raw recombination without the effects of thymic and clonal selection, out-of-frame nonproductive sequences were analyzed. TCRdb handled the public reads itself, with Q25 trimming in fastp and clone calling in MiXCR, and kept productive beta chains. Under each unique CDR3 protein, matching rows form one entry showing the most common genes and DNA. TCRdb, not the authors, supplied the V and J calls. Recorded for this sample are 570,000 or so distinct CDR3 sequences; approximately 9.6% of them occurred a single time. Of the sample, 2.5% to 3.5% falls within the top ten clones.

The sample comes from a study of identical twins (dated by TCRdb to the mid-2010s). Broadly, across the study: The study deep-sequenced TCR alpha and beta repertoires from monozygotic twins, unrelated adults of various ages and cord blood to test whether fetal clonotypes persist. To rule out contamination, the twin experiments were replicated at different times with different library preparation protocols.

Study-wide conclusions, independent of this receptor: Fewer insertions were carried by abundant cord blood beta clonotypes; a weaker similar trend was observed in young adult naive repertoires, while no such trend was observed in memory repertoires. Zero-insertion analyses could be partly confounded by invariant T cells such as MAIT and iNKT, though diverse VJ usage argued against such confounding for most clonotypes. A weaker excess of twin sharing was found in beta out-of-frame sequences because the signal-to-noise ratio was lowered by fewer shared sequences. Compared with coincidental sharing between unrelated individuals, out-of-frame TCR alpha sequences shared between twins showed an excess of sequences with low generation probability. Because the same donors could not be followed over many years, the conclusions depended on cross-sectional statistical analysis. Out-of-frame TCR alpha sharing in monozygotic twins was systematically underestimated by recombination models, whereas sharing between unrelated individuals was in agreement with the recombination models.

This sample also belongs to another study, concerning yellow fever vaccine responses in identical twins. The second investigation adds: The T cell response to vaccination in identical twins was reported by the authors to appear partly convergent and partly personalized. The study precisely tracked vaccine-responding T cell clones in identical twins.

The origin of this receptor is a woman under 30 in good health. The sample taken for sequencing was PBMCs. In this chain, TRBV7-2 is recombined with TRBJ2-5, with 12 middle bases fitting TRBD1. The CDR3 is CASSSRDRGPWGETQYF. The DNA sequence is given as TGTGCCAGCAGCTCCCGGGACAGGGGGCCCTGGGGAGAGACCCAGTACTTC.